This T cell receptor beta chain comes out of a study of regulatory T cells in long-lasting Graves disease. Construction of TCR beta libraries relied on iRepertoire HTBI primers and on Arm-PCR targeting CDR3 regions. MiXCR, applied by TCRdb to the multiplex PCR reads, yields one record per CDR3 protein. In the table there are some 300,000 distinct CDR3 sequences, around a fifth of which are singletons. This clonotype was seen at least ten times. Its specificity is not known. The CDR3 is made up of 14 amino acids. The V end lost 2 bases, the J end lost 8 bases, and 13 bases lay between the germline ends. Germline assignment: CDR1 SNHLY and CDR2 FYNNEI. Study conclusions and caveats: Few sampled subjects may have lowered accuracy.

Time point reported: persistent/refractory GD, antithyroid drugs over 5 years with positive TRAb. PBMC-extracted RNA yielded the TCR library. The chain joins TRBV2 to TRBJ2-1; a weak D match, TRBD2 (6 bases). The clonotype originates from a female donor with Graves disease. The sample consisted of peripheral blood mononuclear cells (PBMCs), taken when the disease was refractory, from a patient treated with antithyroid drugs. The CDR3 protein is CASSERRGGDEQFF. The CDR3 nucleotides are TGTGCCAGCAGTGAACGTCGGGGAGGCGATGAGCAGTTCTTC.